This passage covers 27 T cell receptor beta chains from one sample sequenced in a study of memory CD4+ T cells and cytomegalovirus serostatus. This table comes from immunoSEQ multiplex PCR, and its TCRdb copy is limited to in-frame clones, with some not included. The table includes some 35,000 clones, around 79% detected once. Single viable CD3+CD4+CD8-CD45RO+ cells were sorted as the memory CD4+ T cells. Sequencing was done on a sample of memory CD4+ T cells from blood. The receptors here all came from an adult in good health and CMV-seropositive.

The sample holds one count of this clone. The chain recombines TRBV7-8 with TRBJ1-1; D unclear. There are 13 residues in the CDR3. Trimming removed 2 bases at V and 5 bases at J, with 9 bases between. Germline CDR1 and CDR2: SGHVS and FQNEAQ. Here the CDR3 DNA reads TGTGCCAGCAGCTTATATCAAGGGACTGAAGCTTTCTTT. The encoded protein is CASSLYQGTEAFF.

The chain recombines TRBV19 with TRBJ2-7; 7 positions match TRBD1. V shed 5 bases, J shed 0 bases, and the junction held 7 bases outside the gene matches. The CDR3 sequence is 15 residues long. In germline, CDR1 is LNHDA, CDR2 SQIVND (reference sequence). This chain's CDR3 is CASSSAGGISYEQYF. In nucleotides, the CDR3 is TGTGCCAGTAGTTCGGCAGGGGGTATCTCCTACGAGCAGTACTTC.

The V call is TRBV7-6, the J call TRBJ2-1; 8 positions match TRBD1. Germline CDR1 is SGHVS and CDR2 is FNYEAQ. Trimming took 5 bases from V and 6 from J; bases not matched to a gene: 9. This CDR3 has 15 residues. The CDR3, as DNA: TGTGCCAGCAGCCCCGCAGGGGGCTTGGTCAATGAGCAGTTCTTC. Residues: CASSPAGGLVNEQFF. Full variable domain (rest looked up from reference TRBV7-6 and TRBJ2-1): GAGVSQSPRYKVTKRGQDVALRCDPISGHVSLYWYRQALGQGPEFLTYFNYEAQQDKSGLPNDRFSAERPEGSISTLTIQRTEQRDSAMYRCASSPAGGLVNEQFFGPGTRLTVL.

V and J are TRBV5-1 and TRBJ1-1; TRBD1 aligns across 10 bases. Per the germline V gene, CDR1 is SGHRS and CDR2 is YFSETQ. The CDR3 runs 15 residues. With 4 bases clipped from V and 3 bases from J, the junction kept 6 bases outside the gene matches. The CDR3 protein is CASSRDRGLDTEAFF. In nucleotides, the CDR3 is TGCGCCAGCAGCCGGGACAGGGGATTGGACACTGAAGCTTTCTTT.

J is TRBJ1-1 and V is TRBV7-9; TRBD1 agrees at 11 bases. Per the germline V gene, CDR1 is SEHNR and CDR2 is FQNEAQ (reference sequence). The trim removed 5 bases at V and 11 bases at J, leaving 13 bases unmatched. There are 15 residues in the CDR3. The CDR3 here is CASSLHGQGATAAFF. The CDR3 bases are TGTGCCAGCAGCCTACATGGACAGGGGGCTACAGCGGCTTTCTTT.

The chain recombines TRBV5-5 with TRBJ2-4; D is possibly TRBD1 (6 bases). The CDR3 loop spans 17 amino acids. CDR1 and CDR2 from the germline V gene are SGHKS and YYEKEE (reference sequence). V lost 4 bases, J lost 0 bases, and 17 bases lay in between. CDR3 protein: CASSPGTTLLAKNIQYF. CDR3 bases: TGTGCCAGCAGCCCGGGGACAACACTTCTAGCCAAAAACATTCAGTACTTC.

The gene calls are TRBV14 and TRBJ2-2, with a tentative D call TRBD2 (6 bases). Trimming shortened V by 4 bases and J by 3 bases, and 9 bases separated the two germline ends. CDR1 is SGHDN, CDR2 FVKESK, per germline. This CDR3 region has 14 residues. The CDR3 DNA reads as TGTGCCAGCAGCCCCGGGAGAGACACCGGGGAGCTGTTTTTT. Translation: CASSPGRDTGELFF. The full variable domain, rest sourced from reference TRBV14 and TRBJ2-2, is EAGVTQFPSHSVIEKGQTVTLRCDPISGHDNLYWYRRVMGKEIKFLLHFVKESKQDESGMPNNRFLAERTGGTYSTLKVQPAELEDSGVYFCASSPGRDTGELFFGEGSRLTVL.

The CDR3 here is CASSRETGVGTEAFF. The CDR3 region has the DNA TGCGCCAGCAGCCGAGAGACAGGGGTCGGCACTGAAGCTTTCTTT. This chain links TRBV4-1 with TRBJ1-1, with 8 bases lining up with TRBD1. The CDR3 loop spans 15 amino acids. Per the germline V gene, CDR1 is MGHRA and CDR2 is YSYEKL. Trimming cost V 4 bases and J 4 bases; bases outside gene matches: 8.

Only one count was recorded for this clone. CDR3 sequence (DNA): TGTGCCAGCTCCCCCGATGGGGCCCGAGCCTATGGCTACACCTTC. The encoded protein is CASSPDGARAYGYTF. The V and J genes are TRBV18 and TRBJ1-2, with TRBD1 as a possible D gene (5 bases). The CDR3 has 15 amino acids. Trimming removed 6 bases from V and 4 bases from J, with 18 bases in between. CDR1 and CDR2 (germline): KGHSH, LQKENI.

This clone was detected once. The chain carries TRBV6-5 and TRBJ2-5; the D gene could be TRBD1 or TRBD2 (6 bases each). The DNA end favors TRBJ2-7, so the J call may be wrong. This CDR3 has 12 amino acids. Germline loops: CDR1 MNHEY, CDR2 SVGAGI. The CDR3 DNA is TGTGCCAGCAGTCGAGGGGGGCACGAGCAGTACTTC. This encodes CASSRGGHEQYF.

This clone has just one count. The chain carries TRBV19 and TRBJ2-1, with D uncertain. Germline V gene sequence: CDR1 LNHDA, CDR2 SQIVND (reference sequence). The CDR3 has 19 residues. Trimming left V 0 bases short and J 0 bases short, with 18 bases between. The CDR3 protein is CASSIEPLQARSSYNEQFF. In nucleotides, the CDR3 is TGTGCCAGTAGTATAGAACCACTCCAAGCTAGAAGCTCCTACAATGAGCAGTTCTTC.

The CDR3 here is CASSQGNGVSKETQYF. CDR3 nucleotide sequence: TGCGCCAGCAGCCAAGGGAACGGGGTCTCTAAAGAGACCCAGTACTTC. The V and J genes are TRBV4-3 and TRBJ2-5; TRBD2 is a possible D gene (5 bases). Deletions cut 1 base from V and 3 bases from J, with 15 bases between. The CDR3 runs to 16 residues. Germline V CDR1 and CDR2: LGHNA, YSLEER.

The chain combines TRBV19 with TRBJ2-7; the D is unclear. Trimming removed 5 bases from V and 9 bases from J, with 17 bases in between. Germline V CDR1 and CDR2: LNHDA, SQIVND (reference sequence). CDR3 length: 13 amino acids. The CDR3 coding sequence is TGTGCCAGTAGTGAAAGGACGGACCAGCGGCAGTACTTC. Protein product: CASSERTDQRQYF.

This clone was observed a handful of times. CDR3 sequence reads: CASSEGVGGYGYTF. The CDR3 DNA sequence: TGTGCCAGCAGTGAAGGTGTGGGCGGCTATGGCTACACCTTC. V and J are TRBV2 and TRBJ1-2; D unclear. This CDR3 has 14 amino acids. Germline CDR1 and CDR2: SNHLY and FYNNEI. The germline V and J ends were trimmed by 1 base and 4 bases, with 10 bases remaining between them.

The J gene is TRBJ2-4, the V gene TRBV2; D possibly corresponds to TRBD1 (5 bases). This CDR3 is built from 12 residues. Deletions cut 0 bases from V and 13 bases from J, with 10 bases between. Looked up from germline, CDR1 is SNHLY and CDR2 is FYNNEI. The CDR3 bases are TGTGCCAGCAGTGAAGCTGGCAGGGCACAGTACTTC. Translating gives CASSEAGRAQYF.

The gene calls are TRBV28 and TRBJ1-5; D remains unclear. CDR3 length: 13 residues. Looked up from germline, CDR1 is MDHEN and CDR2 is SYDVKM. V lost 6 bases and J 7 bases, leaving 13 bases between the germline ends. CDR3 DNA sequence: TGTGCCAGCAGCCGGGTCCAGCGCCAGCCCCAGCATTTT. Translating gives CASSRVQRQPQHF.

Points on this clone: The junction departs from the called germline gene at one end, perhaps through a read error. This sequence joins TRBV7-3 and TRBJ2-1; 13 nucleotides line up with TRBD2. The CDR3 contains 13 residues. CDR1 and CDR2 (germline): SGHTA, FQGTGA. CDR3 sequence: CASSDGTSGIPIF. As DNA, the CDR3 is TGTGCCAGCAGCGACGGGACTAGCGGGATACCAATCTTC.

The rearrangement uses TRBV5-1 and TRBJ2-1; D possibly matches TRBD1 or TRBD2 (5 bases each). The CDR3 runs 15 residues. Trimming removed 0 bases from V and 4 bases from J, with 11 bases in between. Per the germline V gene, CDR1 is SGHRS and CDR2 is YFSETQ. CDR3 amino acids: CASSLEGTPYNEQFF. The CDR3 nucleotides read TGCGCCAGCAGCTTGGAGGGGACCCCATACAATGAGCAGTTCTTC.

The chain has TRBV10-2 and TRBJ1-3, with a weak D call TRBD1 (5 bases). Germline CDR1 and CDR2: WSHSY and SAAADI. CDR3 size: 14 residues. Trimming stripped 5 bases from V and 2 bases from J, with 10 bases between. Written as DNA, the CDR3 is TGCGCCAGCAGTTGGGACCTCCCTGGAAACACCATATATTTT. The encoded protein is CASSWDLPGNTIYF.

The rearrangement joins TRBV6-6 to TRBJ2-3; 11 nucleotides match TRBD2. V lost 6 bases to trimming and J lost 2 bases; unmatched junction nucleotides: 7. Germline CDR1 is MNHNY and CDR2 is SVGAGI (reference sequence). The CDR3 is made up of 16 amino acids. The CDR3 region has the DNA TGTGCCAGCAGCTCCGGGACTAGCGGACACACAGATACGCAGTATTTT. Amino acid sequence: CASSSGTSGHTDTQYF.

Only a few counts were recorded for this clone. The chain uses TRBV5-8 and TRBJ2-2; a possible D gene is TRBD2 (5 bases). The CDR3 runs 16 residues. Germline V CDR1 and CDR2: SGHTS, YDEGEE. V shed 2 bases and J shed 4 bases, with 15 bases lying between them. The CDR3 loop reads CASSFTPTGSTGELFF. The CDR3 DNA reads TGTGCCAGCAGCTTCACCCCCACGGGGTCCACCGGGGAGCTGTTTTTT.

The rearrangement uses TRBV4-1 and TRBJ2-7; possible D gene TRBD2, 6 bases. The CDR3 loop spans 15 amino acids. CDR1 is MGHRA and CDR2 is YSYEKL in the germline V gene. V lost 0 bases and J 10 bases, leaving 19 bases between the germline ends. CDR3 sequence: CASSQDRVAGMFQYF. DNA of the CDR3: TGCGCCAGCAGCCAAGATAGGGTGGCGGGAATGTTTCAGTACTTC.

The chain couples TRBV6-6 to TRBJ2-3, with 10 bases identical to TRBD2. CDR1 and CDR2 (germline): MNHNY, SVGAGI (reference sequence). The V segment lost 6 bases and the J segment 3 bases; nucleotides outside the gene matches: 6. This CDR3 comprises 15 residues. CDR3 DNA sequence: TGTGCCAGCAGGGCCAGCGGGGGGGCTACAGATACGCAGTATTTT. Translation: CASRASGGATDTQYF.

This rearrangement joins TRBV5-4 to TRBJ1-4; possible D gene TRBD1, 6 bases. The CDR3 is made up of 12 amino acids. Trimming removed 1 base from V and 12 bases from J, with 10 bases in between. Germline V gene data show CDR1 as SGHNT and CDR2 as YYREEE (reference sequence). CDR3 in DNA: TGTGCCAGCAGCTTGACAGGGAGGGAACTGTTTTTT. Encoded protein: CASSLTGRELFF.

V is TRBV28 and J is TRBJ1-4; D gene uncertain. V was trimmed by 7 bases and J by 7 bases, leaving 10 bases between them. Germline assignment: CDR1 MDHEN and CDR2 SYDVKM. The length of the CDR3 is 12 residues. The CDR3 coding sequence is TGTGCCAGCACCCCACGGGGTGAAAAACTGTTTTTT. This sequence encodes CASTPRGEKLFF. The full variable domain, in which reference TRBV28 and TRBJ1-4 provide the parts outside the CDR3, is DVKVTQSSRYLVKRTGEKVFLECVQDMDHENMFWYRQDPGLGLRLIYFSYDVKMKEKGDIPEGYSVSREKKERFSLILESASTNQTSMYLCASTPRGEKLFFGSGTQLSVL.

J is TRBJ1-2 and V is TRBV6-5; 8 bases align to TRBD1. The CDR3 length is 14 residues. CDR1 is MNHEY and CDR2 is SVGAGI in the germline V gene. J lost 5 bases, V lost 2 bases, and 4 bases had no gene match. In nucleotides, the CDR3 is TGTGCCAGCAGTTACCGTGACAGGGGTTATGGCTACACCTTC. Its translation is CASSYRDRGYGYTF.

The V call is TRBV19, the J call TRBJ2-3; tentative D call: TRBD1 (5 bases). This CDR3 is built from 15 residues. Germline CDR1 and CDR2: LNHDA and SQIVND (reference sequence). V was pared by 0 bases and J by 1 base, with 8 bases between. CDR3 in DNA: TGTGCCAGTAGTATAGAGGGCAGGGGCACAGATACGCAGTATTTT. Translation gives CASSIEGRGTDTQYF.